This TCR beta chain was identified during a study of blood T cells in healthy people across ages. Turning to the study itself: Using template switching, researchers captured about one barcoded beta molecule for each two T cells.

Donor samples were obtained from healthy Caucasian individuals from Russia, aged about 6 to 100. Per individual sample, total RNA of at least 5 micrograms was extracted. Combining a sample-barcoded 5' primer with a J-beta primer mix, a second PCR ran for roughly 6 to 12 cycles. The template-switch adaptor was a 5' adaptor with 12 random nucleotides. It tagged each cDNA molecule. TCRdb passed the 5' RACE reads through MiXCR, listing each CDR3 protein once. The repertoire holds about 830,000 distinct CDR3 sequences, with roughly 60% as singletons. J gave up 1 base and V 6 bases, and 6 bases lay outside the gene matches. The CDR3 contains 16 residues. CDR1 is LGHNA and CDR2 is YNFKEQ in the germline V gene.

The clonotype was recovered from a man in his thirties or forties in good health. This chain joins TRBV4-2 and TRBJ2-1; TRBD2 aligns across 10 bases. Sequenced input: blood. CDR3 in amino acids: CASRQSSGGSYNEQFF. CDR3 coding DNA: TGTGCCAGCAGACAATCTAGCGGGGGATCCTACAATGAGCAGTTCTTC.